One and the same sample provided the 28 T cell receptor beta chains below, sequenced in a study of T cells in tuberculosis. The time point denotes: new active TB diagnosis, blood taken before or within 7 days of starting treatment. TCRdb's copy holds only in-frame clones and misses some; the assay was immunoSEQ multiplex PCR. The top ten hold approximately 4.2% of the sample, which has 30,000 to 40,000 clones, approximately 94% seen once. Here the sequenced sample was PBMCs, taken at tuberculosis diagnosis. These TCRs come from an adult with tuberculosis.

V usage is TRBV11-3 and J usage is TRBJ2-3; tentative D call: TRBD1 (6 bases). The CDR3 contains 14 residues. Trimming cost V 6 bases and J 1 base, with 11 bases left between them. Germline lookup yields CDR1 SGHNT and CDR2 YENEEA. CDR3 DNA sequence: TGTGCCAGCAGTCTCCGGACAGGCACAGATACGCAGTATTTT. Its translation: CASSLRTGTDTQYF. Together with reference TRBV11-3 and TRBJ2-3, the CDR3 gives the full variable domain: EAGVVQSPRYKIIEKKQPVAFWCNPISGHNTLYWYLQNLGQGPELLIRYENEEAVDDSQLPKDRFSAERLKGVDSTLKIQPAELGDSAVYLCASSLRTGTDTQYFGPGTRLTVL.

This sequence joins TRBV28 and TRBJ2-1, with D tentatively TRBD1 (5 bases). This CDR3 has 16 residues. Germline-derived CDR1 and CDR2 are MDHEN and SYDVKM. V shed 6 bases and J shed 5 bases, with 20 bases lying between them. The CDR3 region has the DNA TGTGCCAGCAGCTCCCAGGGCATAGACCGGAACAATGAGCAGTTCTTC. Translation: CASSSQGIDRNNEQFF.

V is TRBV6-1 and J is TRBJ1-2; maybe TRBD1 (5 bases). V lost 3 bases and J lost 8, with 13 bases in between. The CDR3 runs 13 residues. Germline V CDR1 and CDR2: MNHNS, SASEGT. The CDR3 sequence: CASSDRGAAGYTF. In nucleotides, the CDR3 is TGTGCCAGCAGTGATCGTGGGGCCGCCGGCTACACCTTC.

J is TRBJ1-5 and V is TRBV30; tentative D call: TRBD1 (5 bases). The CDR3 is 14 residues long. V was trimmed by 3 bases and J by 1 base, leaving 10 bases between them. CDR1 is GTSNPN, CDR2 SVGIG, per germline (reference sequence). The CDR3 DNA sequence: TGTGCCTGGAGAGGGCGGACAAGCAATCAGCCCCAGCATTTT. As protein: CAWRGRTSNQPQHF.

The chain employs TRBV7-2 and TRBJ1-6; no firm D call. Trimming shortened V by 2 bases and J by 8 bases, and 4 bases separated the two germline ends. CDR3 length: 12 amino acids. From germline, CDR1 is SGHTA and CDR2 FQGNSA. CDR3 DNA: TGTGCCAGCAGCTTACCTCATTCACCCCTCCACTTT. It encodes CASSLPHSPLHF.

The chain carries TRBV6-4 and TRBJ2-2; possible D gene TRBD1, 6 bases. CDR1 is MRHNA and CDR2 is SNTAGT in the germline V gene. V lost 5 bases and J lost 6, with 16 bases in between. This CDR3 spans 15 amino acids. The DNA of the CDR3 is TGTGCCAGCAGTCCGGACAGTCCGTACGCCGGGGAGCTGTTTTTT. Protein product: CASSPDSPYAGELFF.

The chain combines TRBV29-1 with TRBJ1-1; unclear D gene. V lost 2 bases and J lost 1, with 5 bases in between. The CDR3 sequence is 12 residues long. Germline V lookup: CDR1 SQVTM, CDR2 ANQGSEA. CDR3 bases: TGCAGCGTTGAACGGGGGAACACTGAAGCTTTCTTT. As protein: CSVERGNTEAFF.

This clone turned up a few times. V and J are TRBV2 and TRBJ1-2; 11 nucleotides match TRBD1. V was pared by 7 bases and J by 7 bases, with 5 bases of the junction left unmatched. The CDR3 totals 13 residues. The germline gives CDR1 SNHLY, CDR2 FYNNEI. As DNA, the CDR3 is TGTGCCAGCACAGGGACAGGGGGTTCTGGCTACACCTTC. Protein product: CASTGTGGSGYTF.

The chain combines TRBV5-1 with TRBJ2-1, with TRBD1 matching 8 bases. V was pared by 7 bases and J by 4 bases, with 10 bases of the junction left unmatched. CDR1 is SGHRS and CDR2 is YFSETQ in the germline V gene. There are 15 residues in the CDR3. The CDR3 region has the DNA TGCGCCAGCGGGTCGGGACAGGAAATATACAATGAGCAGTTCTTC. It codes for CASGSGQEIYNEQFF.

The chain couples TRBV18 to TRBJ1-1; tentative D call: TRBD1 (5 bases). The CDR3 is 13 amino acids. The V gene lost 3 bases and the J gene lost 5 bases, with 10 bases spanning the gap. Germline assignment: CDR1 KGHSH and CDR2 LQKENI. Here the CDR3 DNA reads TGTGCCAGCTCACCTCAGGGAGGGACTGAAGCTTTCTTT. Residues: CASSPQGGTEAFF.

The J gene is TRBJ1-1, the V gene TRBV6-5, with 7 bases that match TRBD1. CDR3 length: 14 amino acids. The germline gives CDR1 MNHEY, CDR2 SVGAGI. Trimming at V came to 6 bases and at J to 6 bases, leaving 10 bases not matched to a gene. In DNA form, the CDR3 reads TGTGCCAGCAGGACCTCAGGGGGGAAGGCTGAAGCTTTCTTT. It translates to CASRTSGGKAEAFF.

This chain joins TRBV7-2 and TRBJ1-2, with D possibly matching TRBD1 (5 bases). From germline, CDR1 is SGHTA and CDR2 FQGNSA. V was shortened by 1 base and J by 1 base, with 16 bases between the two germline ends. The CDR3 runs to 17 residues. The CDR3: CASSLESRQLFNYGYTF. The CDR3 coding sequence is TGTGCCAGCAGCTTAGAATCGCGACAGTTATTTAACTATGGCTACACCTTC.

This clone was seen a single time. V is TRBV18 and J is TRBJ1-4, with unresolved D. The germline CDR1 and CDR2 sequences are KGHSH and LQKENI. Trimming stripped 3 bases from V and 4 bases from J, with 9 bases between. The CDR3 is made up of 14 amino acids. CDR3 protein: CASSPPGINEKLFF. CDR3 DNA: TGTGCCAGCTCACCCCCCGGGATTAATGAAAAACTGTTTTTT.

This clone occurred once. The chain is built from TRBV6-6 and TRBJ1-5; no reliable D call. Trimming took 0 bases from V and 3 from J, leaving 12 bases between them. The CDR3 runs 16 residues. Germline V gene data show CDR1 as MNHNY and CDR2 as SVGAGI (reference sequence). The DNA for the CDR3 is TGTGCCAGCAGTTACTCGAGTGAAGCGAACAATCAGCCCCAGCATTTT. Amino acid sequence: CASSYSSEANNQPQHF.

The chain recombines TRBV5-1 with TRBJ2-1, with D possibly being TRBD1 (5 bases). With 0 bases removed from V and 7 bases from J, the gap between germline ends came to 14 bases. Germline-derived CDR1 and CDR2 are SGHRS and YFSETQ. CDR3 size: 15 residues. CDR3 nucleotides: TGCGCCAGCAGCTTGGGGACAAACCCTCTAAATGAGCAGTTCTTC. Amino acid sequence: CASSLGTNPLNEQFF.

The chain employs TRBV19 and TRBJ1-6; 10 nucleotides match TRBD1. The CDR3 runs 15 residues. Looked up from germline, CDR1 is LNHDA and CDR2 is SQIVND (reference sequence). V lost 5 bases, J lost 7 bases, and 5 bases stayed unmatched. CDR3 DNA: TGTGCCAGTAGTGCTACGACAGGGGGCAATTCACCCCTCCACTTT. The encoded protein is CASSATTGGNSPLHF.

The CDR3 here is CASSLVVAEGTQYF. As DNA, the CDR3 is TGTGCCAGCAGCTTAGTGGTGGCCGAGGGTACGCAGTATTTT. The chain carries TRBV11-2 and TRBJ2-3; TRBD2 might be the D (5 bases). The CDR3 extends over 14 amino acids. The germline V gene has CDR1 SGHAT and CDR2 FQNNGV. The germline V and J ends were trimmed by 1 base and 8 bases, with 13 bases remaining between them.

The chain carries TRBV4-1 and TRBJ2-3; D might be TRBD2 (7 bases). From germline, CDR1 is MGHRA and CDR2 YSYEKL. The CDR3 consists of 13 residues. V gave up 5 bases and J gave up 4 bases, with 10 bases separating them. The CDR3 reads CASSEGGADTQYF. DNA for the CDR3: TGCGCCAGCAGCGAAGGGGGGGCAGATACGCAGTATTTT.

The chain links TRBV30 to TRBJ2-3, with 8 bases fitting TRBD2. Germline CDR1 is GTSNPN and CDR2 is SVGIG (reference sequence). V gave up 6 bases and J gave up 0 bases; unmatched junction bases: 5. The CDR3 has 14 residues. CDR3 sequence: CACVTSVSTDTQYF. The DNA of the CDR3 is TGTGCCTGCGTGACTAGCGTGAGCACAGATACGCAGTATTTT.

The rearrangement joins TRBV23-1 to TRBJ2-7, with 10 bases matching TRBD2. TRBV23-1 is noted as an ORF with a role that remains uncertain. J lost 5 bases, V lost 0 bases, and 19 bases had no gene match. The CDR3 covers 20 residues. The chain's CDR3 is CASSQSPLAGVPRIPNEQYF. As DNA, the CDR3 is TGCGCCAGCAGTCAATCCCCCCTAGCGGGGGTTCCTAGGATTCCCAACGAGCAGTACTTC.

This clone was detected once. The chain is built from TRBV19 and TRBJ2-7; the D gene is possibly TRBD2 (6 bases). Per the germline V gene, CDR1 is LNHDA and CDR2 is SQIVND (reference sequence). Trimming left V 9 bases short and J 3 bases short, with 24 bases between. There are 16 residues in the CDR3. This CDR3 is CASTHSIAAGYYEQYF. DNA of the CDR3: TGTGCCAGCACTCATAGTATAGCGGCAGGGTACTACGAGCAGTACTTC.

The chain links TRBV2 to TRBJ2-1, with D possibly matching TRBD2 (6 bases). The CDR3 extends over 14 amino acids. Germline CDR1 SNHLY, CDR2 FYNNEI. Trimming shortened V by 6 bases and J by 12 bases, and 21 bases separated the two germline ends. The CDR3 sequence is CASSSTGLRSAQFF. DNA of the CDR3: TGTGCCAGCAGCTCAACGGGACTCCGCTCAGCGCAGTTCTTC.

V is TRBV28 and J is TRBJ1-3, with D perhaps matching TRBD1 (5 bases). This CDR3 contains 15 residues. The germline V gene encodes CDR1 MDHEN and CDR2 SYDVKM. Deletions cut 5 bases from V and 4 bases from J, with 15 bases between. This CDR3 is CASSRPGGAGNTIYF. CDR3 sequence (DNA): TGTGCCAGCAGTCGACCGGGGGGTGCCGGAAACACCATATATTTT.

CDR3 region: CASRPQGALSKDTF. The CDR3 region has the DNA TGTGCCAGCAGACCACAGGGGGCGCTAAGTAAAGACACCTTC. V gene TRBV6-5 combines with J gene TRBJ1-2, with 9 bases matching TRBD1. Germline lookup yields CDR1 MNHEY and CDR2 SVGAGI. The CDR3 is made up of 14 amino acids. V lost 6 bases to trimming and J lost 12 bases; unmatched junction nucleotides: 14.

CDR3 protein: CASSLLPHDGAGTEAFF. CDR3 DNA sequence: TGTGCCAGTAGCCTACTACCCCACGACGGGGCGGGGACTGAAGCTTTCTTT. The chain combines TRBV19 with TRBJ1-1, with a weak D call TRBD1 (5 bases). CDR3 length: 17 residues. Germline-derived CDR1 and CDR2 are LNHDA and SQIVND (reference sequence). Trimming pared 6 bases from V and 5 bases from J, leaving 25 bases between. The full variable domain, rest sourced from reference TRBV19 and TRBJ1-1, is DGGITQSPKYLFRKEGQNVTLSCEQNLNHDAMYWYRQDPGQGLRLIYYSQIVNDFQKGDIAEGYSVSREKKESFPLTVTSAQKNPTAFYLCASSLLPHDGAGTEAFFGQGTRLTVV.

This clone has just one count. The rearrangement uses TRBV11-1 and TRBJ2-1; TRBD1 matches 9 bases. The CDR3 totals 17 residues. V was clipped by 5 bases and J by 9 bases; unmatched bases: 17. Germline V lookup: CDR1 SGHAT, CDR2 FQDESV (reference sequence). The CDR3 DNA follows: TGTGCCAGCAGCCGCGGCATACAGGGGGCCTACACAATTGAGCAGTTCTTC. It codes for CASSRGIQGAYTIEQFF.

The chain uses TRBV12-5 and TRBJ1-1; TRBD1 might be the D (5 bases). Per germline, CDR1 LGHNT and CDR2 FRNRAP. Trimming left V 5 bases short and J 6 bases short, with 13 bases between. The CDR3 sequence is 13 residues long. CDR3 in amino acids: CASGIRQKSEAFF. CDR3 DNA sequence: TGTGCTAGTGGTATCAGACAGAAGTCTGAAGCTTTCTTT.

The CDR3 DNA is TGTGCCAGCAGCGTAGGCCTGGACAGGGCGGGCACAGATACGCAGTATTTT. Protein product: CASSVGLDRAGTDTQYF. The chain joins TRBV9 to TRBJ2-3; 8 bases fit TRBD1. The CDR3 runs 17 residues. Per the germline V gene, CDR1 is SGDLS and CDR2 is YYNGEE. Unmatched junction bases numbered 7, after V lost 0 bases and J lost 1 base.